This T cell receptor beta chain was sequenced during a study of T cells after yellow fever vaccination. This CDR3 has 14 amino acids. CDR1 is SGHTA and CDR2 is FQGNSA in the germline V gene. V lost 5 bases and J lost 3, with 11 bases in between. TCRdb processed the 5' RACE reads anew with MiXCR; each CDR3 protein has one entry. The sample yields 200,000 to 300,000 distinct CDR3 sequences, less than 8.5% seen once. This TCR was sampled from a man younger than 45 who received the YFV17D yellow fever vaccine. Sample: CD4+ T cells sorted from PBMCs, taken 15 days after the yellow fever booster vaccination. This chain links TRBV7-2 with TRBJ2-1; D remains unclear. CDR3: CASSPVASYNEQFF. The DNA of the CDR3 is TGTGCCAGCAGCCCGGTTGCTAGCTACAATGAGCAGTTCTTC.